Included here is one T cell receptor beta chain sequence, with context. Its specificity is unknown. This sample was taken from a study of shared clonotypes between healthy human individuals. V was trimmed by 0 bases and J by 0 bases, leaving 8 bases between them. The CDR3 loop spans 15 amino acids. Germline V gives CDR1 LGHNA, CDR2 YSLEER. Study-wide results and caveats: Rarefaction demonstrated incomplete sorted-subset sequencing despite large depth.

Repertoires were generated with immunoSEQ multiplex PCR, while TCRdb's copy carries only in-frame clones and drops some. The data show some 1.5 million clones, more than 95% seen once. V is TRBV4-3 and J is TRBJ2-5; D is undetermined. Sequencing was done on a sample of naive CD4+ T cells sorted from blood. Subset noted: CD45RA+ positively selected. The source is a man aged 25 to 40 in good health. The CDR3 loop reads CASSQDKGYQETQYF. CDR3 DNA sequence: TGCGCCAGCAGCCAAGATAAAGGATACCAAGAGACCCAGTACTTC.